Each of the 20 T cell receptor beta chains below was sequenced from the same sample in a study of control samples from healthy donors and cancer patients. Profiling relied on immunoSEQ multiplex PCR, and the TCRdb table lists in-frame clones only, not all of them. The sample records tens of thousands of clones, about nine tenths being singletons. Input material: blood. The receptors were gathered from a woman between 18 and 29 years old in good health.

The chain carries TRBV14 and TRBJ2-7; no reliable D call. Germline CDR1 SGHDN, CDR2 FVKESK. Deletions cut 1 base from V and 0 bases from J, with 10 bases between. The CDR3 length is 15 residues. CDR3 protein: CASSQVFGDSYEQYF. The CDR3, as DNA: TGTGCCAGCAGCCAAGTTTTTGGGGACTCCTACGAGCAGTACTTC.

This rearrangement joins TRBV5-4 to TRBJ1-4, with D possibly being TRBD1 (6 bases). CDR1 and CDR2 from the germline V gene are SGHNT and YYREEE (reference sequence). This CDR3 contains 18 residues. Trimming removed 4 bases at V and 7 bases at J, with 26 bases between. The CDR3 loop reads CASSGGRTNIGGGEKLFF. CDR3 sequence (DNA): TGTGCCAGCAGCGGTGGACGGACCAATATTGGGGGCGGTGAAAAACTGTTTTTT.

This chain links TRBV5-1 with TRBJ1-4; possible D gene TRBD1, 5 bases. From germline, CDR1 is SGHRS and CDR2 YFSETQ. The length of the CDR3 is 15 residues. Between the trimmed V and J ends, which lost 0 bases and 4 bases, there was a span of 10 bases. CDR3 sequence reads: CASSLAGVNNEKLFF. The CDR3 DNA sequence: TGCGCCAGCAGCTTGGCGGGGGTAAATAATGAAAAACTGTTTTTT.

The gene calls are TRBV6-6 and TRBJ1-1; D call uncertain. Trimming removed 0 bases from V and 7 bases from J, with 6 bases in between. CDR1 is MNHNY, CDR2 SVGAGI, per germline (reference sequence). The CDR3 consists of 12 residues. CDR3 protein: CASSYSTIEAFF. The CDR3 DNA reads TGTGCCAGCAGTTACTCGACGATTGAAGCTTTCTTT.

The CDR3: CASSEVQRYGYTF. The CDR3 DNA sequence: TGTGCCAGCAGTGAAGTGCAGAGATACGGCTACACCTTC. This chain uses TRBV2 with TRBJ1-2; D ambiguous. The CDR3 totals 13 residues. The germline V gene has CDR1 SNHLY and CDR2 FYNNEI. Between the trimmed V and J ends, which lost 1 base and 8 bases, there was a span of 11 bases. Combining the CDR3 with reference TRBV2 and TRBJ1-2 gives the whole variable domain EPEVTQTPSHQVTQMGQEVILRCVPISNHLYFYWYRQILGQKVEFLVSFYNNEISEKSEIFDDQFSVERPDGSNFTLKIRSTKLEDSAMYFCASSEVQRYGYTFGSGTRLTVV.

The chain is built from TRBV7-2 and TRBJ2-2; no definite D call. Deletions cut 5 bases from V and 5 bases from J, with 9 bases between. This CDR3 comprises 13 residues. From germline, CDR1 is SGHTA and CDR2 FQGNSA. The CDR3 DNA reads as TGTGCCAGCAGCCCCGCATGGACCGGGGAGCTGTTTTTT. Its protein product is CASSPAWTGELFF.

The chain has TRBV2 and TRBJ1-5, with a possible D match to TRBD1 (5 bases). Trimming cost V 4 bases and J 3 bases, with 13 bases left between them. The length of the CDR3 is 15 residues. Looked up from germline, CDR1 is SNHLY and CDR2 is FYNNEI. The CDR3 loop is CASSVEGISNQPQHF. The CDR3 DNA is TGTGCCAGCAGTGTGGAGGGGATTTCCAATCAGCCCCAGCATTTT.

The chain has TRBV5-5 and TRBJ1-1, with no clear D. The ends were cut back, 4 bases at V and 0 bases at J, with 7 bases in the middle. CDR1 is SGHKS, CDR2 YYEKEE, per germline (reference sequence). This CDR3 has 13 amino acids. DNA for the CDR3: TGTGCCAGCAGCGTAGACCTGAACACTGAAGCTTTCTTT. This gives the protein CASSVDLNTEAFF.

The gene calls are TRBV5-4 and TRBJ1-1; the D is unclear. The germline V gene encodes CDR1 SGHNT and CDR2 YYREEE (reference sequence). CDR3 length equals 12 residues. V lost 4 bases and J 0 bases, leaving 4 bases between the germline ends. This chain's CDR3 is CASSPLNTEAFF. In DNA, the CDR3 is TGTGCCAGCAGCCCCTTGAACACTGAAGCTTTCTTT.

The chain employs TRBV10-3 and TRBJ2-5; tentatively, D is TRBD1 or TRBD2 (6 bases each). The germline CDR1 and CDR2 sequences are ENHRY and SYGVKD. With 4 bases removed from V and 1 base from J, the gap between germline ends came to 10 bases. The CDR3 is 14 amino acids. Here the CDR3 DNA reads TGTGCCATCAGTGGTCCGGGGGCCCAAGAGACCCAGTACTTC. Protein: CAISGPGAQETQYF.

The chain is built from TRBV7-3 and TRBJ2-7; D may match TRBD1 or TRBD2 (5 bases each). The CDR3 spans 15 residues. Germline-derived CDR1 and CDR2 are SGHTA and FQGTGA. With 4 bases removed from V and 3 bases from J, the gap between germline ends came to 16 bases. CDR3 bases: TGTGCCAGCAGCTATTACGTAGGGACCAACTACGAGCAGTACTTC. As protein: CASSYYVGTNYEQYF.

The V gene is TRBV19, the J gene TRBJ1-2; tentatively, D is TRBD1 (5 bases). Germline CDR1 LNHDA, CDR2 SQIVND (reference sequence). V was pared by 1 base and J by 1 base, with 16 bases between. This CDR3 spans 17 amino acids. CDR3 DNA sequence: TGTGCCAGTAGTATAGGGGGGTCGCAGACCTTTAACTATGGCTACACCTTC. Protein: CASSIGGSQTFNYGYTF.

The V and J genes are TRBV27 and TRBJ1-5; no clear D. V was clipped by 3 bases and J by 1 base, with 1 base between them. Looked up from germline, CDR1 is MNHEY and CDR2 is SMNVEV (reference sequence). The CDR3 extends over 12 amino acids. The DNA for the CDR3 is TGTGCCAGCAGTTTCAGCAATCAGCCCCAGCATTTT. This gives the protein CASSFSNQPQHF.

The rearrangement uses TRBV19 and TRBJ2-1; no clear D. The V gene lost 1 base and the J gene lost 7 bases, with 8 bases spanning the gap. The length of the CDR3 is 13 residues. Germline V gene data show CDR1 as LNHDA and CDR2 as SQIVND (reference sequence). CDR3 DNA sequence: TGTGCCAGTAGTATAGGTCCCCAAAATGAGCAGTTCTTC. Translation: CASSIGPQNEQFF.

The chain is built from TRBV29-1 and TRBJ1-2, with 7 bases fitting TRBD1. CDR1 SQVTM and CDR2 ANQGSEA come from the germline V gene. CDR3 length: 14 amino acids. The V segment lost 4 bases and the J segment 5 bases; nucleotides outside the gene matches: 10. The CDR3 here is CSVVVTGYGYGYTF. Written as DNA, the CDR3 is TGCAGCGTTGTAGTGACAGGGTACGGATATGGCTACACCTTC.

This chain connects TRBV29-1 to TRBJ2-7, with a weak D call TRBD1 (6 bases). CDR1 is SQVTM and CDR2 is ANQGSEA in the germline V gene. The CDR3 sequence is 13 residues long. V lost 2 bases, J lost 3 bases, and 11 bases lay in between. This chain's CDR3 is CSVEYTDSYEQYF. CDR3 DNA sequence: TGCAGCGTTGAATATACGGACAGCTACGAGCAGTACTTC.

The CDR3, as DNA: TGTGCCAGCAGCCACCCGGTCGGCCGAGCGGTGTACACCTTC. It translates to CASSHPVGRAVYTF. The genes are TRBV21-1 and TRBJ1-2. TRBV21-1 is deemed a pseudogene. The CDR3 runs to 14 residues.

This clone showed up just once. V and J are TRBV6-5 and TRBJ2-4, with TRBD2 identical over 8 bases. The CDR3 runs to 15 residues. Germline V lookup: CDR1 MNHEY, CDR2 SVGAGI. J was trimmed by 8 bases and V by 0 bases; bases with no gene match: 6. The CDR3 loop reads CASSYSPGGPDIQYF. CDR3 nucleotides: TGTGCCAGCAGTTACTCGCCGGGGGGGCCGGACATTCAGTACTTC.

The chain has TRBV6-6 and TRBJ2-2, with D tentatively TRBD2 (5 bases). Between the trimmed V and J ends, which lost 6 bases and 6 bases, there was a span of 14 bases. Germline lookup yields CDR1 MNHNY and CDR2 SVGAGI (reference sequence). This CDR3 is 14 amino acids long. The DNA for the CDR3 is TGTGCCAGCAGGGAGGCAGGCTCGGCCGGGGAGCTGTTTTTT. It is translated as CASREAGSAGELFF.

The chain is built from TRBV27 and TRBJ1-5; possibly TRBD1 for D (5 bases). The CDR3 is 11 amino acids. Germline CDR1 reads MNHEY; CDR2 reads SMNVEV (reference sequence). With 10 bases removed from V and 4 bases from J, the gap between germline ends came to 8 bases. This chain's CDR3 is CATGGNQPQHF. The CDR3 DNA sequence: TGTGCCACTGGGGGAAATCAGCCCCAGCATTTT.